This T cell receptor (beta chain) comes out of a study of a mutant IDH1 vaccine in newly diagnosed glioma. Background on the study: Visit V12 happened at week 35; visit V13 happened at week 47.

A word on this clone: No antigen is known for it.

Method: immunoSEQ multiplex PCR; TCRdb's copy keeps in-frame clones and lacks some. The repertoire has roughly 48,000 clones, approximately 80% of them found once; the top ten carry more than 10%. The CDR3 contains 16 residues. The ends were cut back, 2 bases at V and 3 bases at J, with 14 bases in the middle. In germline, CDR1 is SGHRS, CDR2 YFSETQ. Time point in this sample: week 35, safety follow-up. Doses consisted of 300 ug of mutant IDH1 20-mer peptide each, paired with topical imiquimod. The study gave patients eight vaccinations in weeks 1, 3, 5, 7, 11, 15, 19, 23. V usage is TRBV5-1 and J usage is TRBJ1-4, with D possibly matching TRBD1 (5 bases). This TCR was recovered from a man aged 40-49 years with glioma. The sequenced sample was PBMCs, obtained from a glioma patient whose treatment included an IDH1 peptide vaccine. CDR3 bases: TGCGCCAGCAGCTTCGCCCAGGGCGGATCTAATGAAAAACTGTTTTTT. Translating it yields CASSFAQGGSNEKLFF. The entire variable domain, with the rest obtained from reference TRBV5-1 and TRBJ1-4, is as follows: KAGVTQTPRYLIKTRGQQVTLSCSPISGHRSVSWYQQTPGQGLQFLFEYFSETQRNKGNFPGRFSGRQFSNSRSEMNVSTLELGDSALYLCASSFAQGGSNEKLFFGSGTQLSVL.